A single sample gave rise to the 8 T cell receptor beta chains below, sequenced in a study of T cells in Graves' hyperthyroidism and ophthalmopathy (dated by TCRdb to about 2019). Library method: multiplex PCR. The sample was run on an Illumina HiSeq 2000. The TCR beta CDR3 regions were amplified from RNA transcripts. The first round of RT-PCR for the TCR CDR3 was performed with the HTBI primer set and the Qiagen OneStep RT-PCR kit. The raw public data were reprocessed by TCRdb itself: fastp quality trimming at Q25, MiXCR clonotype calling, in-frame beta chains only. Every distinct CDR3 protein forms one entry, paired with its most common genes and DNA. This sample is represented by around 600,000 distinct CDR3 sequences; around 13% of them were singletons. The ten largest clonotypes hold about 12% of the sample. The sequencing sample was made of blood. These receptors were taken from a woman aged 45 to 65 with Graves' ophthalmopathy.

This chain joins TRBV19 and TRBJ2-1; a weak D match, TRBD2 (7 bases). V was shortened by 1 base and J by 7 bases, with 20 bases between the two germline ends. The CDR3 spans 17 residues. CDR1 LNHDA and CDR2 SQIVND come from the germline V gene (reference sequence). The CDR3 DNA sequence: TGTGCCAGTAGTATAGTGAGGGGGGGGGGCCGCCGAAATGAGCAGTTCTTC. Translating it yields CASSIVRGGGRRNEQFF.

About this clonotype: A much larger clone differs by one base, so this may be a read error. The gene calls are TRBV12-3 or TRBV12-4 and TRBJ2-7; D possibly corresponds to TRBD2 (6 bases). The V gene lost 3 bases and the J gene lost 6 bases, with 12 bases spanning the gap. The CDR3 has 13 amino acids. Written as DNA, the CDR3 is TGTGCCAGCAGTTTCTTTCGGGGAGGCGAGCAGTACTTC. Protein product: CASSFFRGGEQYF.

In its sample, this clonotype was seen many times. V is TRBV10-3 and J is TRBJ2-7; 10 bases agree with TRBD1. The CDR3 loop spans 15 amino acids. The ends lost 5 bases at V and 5 bases at J; junction bases unmatched: 9. The germline V gene encodes CDR1 ENHRY and CDR2 SYGVKD. The CDR3 coding sequence is TGTGCCATCAGTCCCGCCGGGACAGGGGTCAACGAGCAGTACTTC. It translates to CAISPAGTGVNEQYF.

The gene calls are TRBV28 and TRBJ2-2; 12 bases are shared with TRBD1. V was clipped by 4 bases and J by 6 bases; unmatched bases: 6. CDR1 is MDHEN, CDR2 SYDVKM, per germline. CDR3 length: 16 residues. The CDR3 DNA is TGTGCCAGCAGTTCACCGGGACAGGGGGCGGCCGGGGAGCTGTTTTTT. It specifies CASSSPGQGAAGELFF.

V usage is TRBV6-4 and J usage is TRBJ2-1; D is undetermined. The CDR3 extends over 14 amino acids. V lost 2 bases to trimming and J lost 4 bases, with 9 bases between them. CDR1 and CDR2 from the germline V gene are MRHNA and SNTAGT. CDR3 loop: CASSDQLDYNEQFF. In DNA, the CDR3 is TGTGCCAGCAGTGACCAACTGGATTACAATGAGCAGTTCTTC.

In its sample, this clonotype was seen a few times. J is TRBJ2-1 and V is TRBV9, with TRBD2 matching over 13 bases. The CDR3 sequence is 15 residues long. The V gene end was trimmed by 4 bases and the J gene end by 6 bases; junction bases not matched to a gene: 4. Germline CDR1 SGDLS, CDR2 YYNGEE. In nucleotides, the CDR3 is TGTGCCAGCAGCACCACTAGCGGGAGGGCCAATGAGCAGTTCTTC. This encodes CASSTTSGRANEQFF.

The CDR3, as DNA: TGTGCCAGTAGTATTCAGGCAGGGGGCGAGGATGGCTACACCTTC. It specifies CASSIQAGGEDGYTF. The V gene is TRBV19, the J gene TRBJ1-2, with 8 bases lining up with TRBD1. The germline V gene has CDR1 LNHDA and CDR2 SQIVND (reference sequence). After removal of 3 bases from V and 6 bases from J, the junction contained 9 bases not matched to a gene. The CDR3 sequence is 15 residues long.

This clonotype was seen at least ten times. Just one base apart from a much larger clone, this may be a read error. The rearrangement joins TRBV12-3 or TRBV12-4 to TRBJ1-1; D is perhaps TRBD1 (5 bases). The CDR3 sequence is 12 residues long. Trimming left V 5 bases short and J 2 bases short, with 6 bases between. The CDR3 nucleotides are TGTGCCAGCAGTGACAGAAACACTGAAGCTTTCTTT. Translated: CASSDRNTEAFF.